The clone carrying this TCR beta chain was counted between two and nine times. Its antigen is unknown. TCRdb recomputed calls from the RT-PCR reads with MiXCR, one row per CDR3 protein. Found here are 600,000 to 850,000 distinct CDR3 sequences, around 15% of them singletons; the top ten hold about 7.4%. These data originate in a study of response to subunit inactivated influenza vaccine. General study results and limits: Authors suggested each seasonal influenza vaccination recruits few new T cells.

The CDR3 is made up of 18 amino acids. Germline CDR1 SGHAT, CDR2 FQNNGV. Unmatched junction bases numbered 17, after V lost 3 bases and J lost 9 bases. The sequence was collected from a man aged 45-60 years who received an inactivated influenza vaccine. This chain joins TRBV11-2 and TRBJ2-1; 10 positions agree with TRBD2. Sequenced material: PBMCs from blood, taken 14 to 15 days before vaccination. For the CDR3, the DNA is TGTGCCAGCAGCTTTAGGTCAAGCGGGAGGGCCCTCGCCGGTGAGCAGTTCTTC. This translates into CASSFRSSGRALAGEQFF.